Shown below are 22 T cell receptor beta chains from a single sample sequenced in a study of blood T cells in healthy people across ages. Through a sample-barcoded 5' primer and a J-beta primer mix, a second PCR was run for about 7 to 12 cycles. TCRdb reprocessed the 5' RACE reads with MiXCR, giving one entry per CDR3 protein. The table includes about 840,000 distinct CDR3 sequences, just under 30% detected once. The same data also went into a second study, on T cells of mothers and their children.

The sample taken for sequencing was blood. Source of these receptors: a woman in her forties in good health.

On this clonotype itself: A junction end diverges from the germline sequence, so it may reflect a read error. The chain employs TRBV5-1 and TRBJ1-2, with TRBD1 as a possible D gene (5 bases). The CDR3 runs 14 residues. From germline, CDR1 is SGHRS and CDR2 YFSETQ. The CDR3 sequence is CASSYKDINCGYTF. CDR3 coding DNA: TGCGCCAGCAGCTACAAGGACATTAACTGTGGCTACACCTTC.

This clonotype was seen more than once but under ten times. The chain couples TRBV6-5 to TRBJ2-5; D not certain. The CDR3 covers 15 residues. Per the germline V gene, CDR1 is MNHEY and CDR2 is SVGAGI. V lost 6 bases and J lost 1, with 15 bases in between. CDR3 nucleotide sequence: TGTGCCAGCAGCCCTAGGAGTGCGGCCCAAGAGACCCAGTACTTC. Its translation is CASSPRSAAQETQYF.

This clonotype has a single count. The chain combines TRBV12-3 or TRBV12-4 with TRBJ2-7; D is possibly TRBD2 (6 bases). This CDR3 is built from 14 residues. Deletions cut 4 bases from V and 6 bases from J, with 16 bases between. The CDR3 here is CASSYRDFGGEQYF. The CDR3 DNA sequence: TGTGCCAGCAGTTATCGGGACTTCGGGGGCGAGCAGTACTTC.

Note on this clonotype: Since a much larger clone is just one base distant, this may be a read error. The chain couples TRBV10-3 to TRBJ2-4; 7 bases map to TRBD1. The CDR3 is 12 residues long. Trimming removed 10 bases from V and 8 bases from J; junction bases left unmatched: 8. Germline assignment: CDR1 ENHRY and CDR2 SYGVKD. DNA of the CDR3: TGTGCCACCCCGGGACAGATAGACATTCAGTACTTC. It yields the protein CATPGQIDIQYF.

The chain employs TRBV6-2 or TRBV6-3 and TRBJ2-2; no clear D. Germline V CDR1 and CDR2: MNHEY, SVGEGT. V dropped 8 bases and J dropped 6 bases, with 16 bases sitting between them. This CDR3 contains 14 residues. As DNA, the CDR3 is TGTGCCAGCGTGATTTCCAGCGCTGCCGGGGAGCTGTTTTTT. The encoded protein is CASVISSAAGELFF.

This clonotype occurred many times. The CDR3: CASSLATDSYEQYF. CDR3 sequence (DNA): TGTGCCAGCAGCTTAGCTACGGACAGCTACGAGCAGTACTTC. This sequence joins TRBV7-2 and TRBJ2-7; D possibly corresponds to TRBD1 (6 bases). Trimming pared 0 bases from V and 3 bases from J, leaving 9 bases between. CDR1 is SGHTA and CDR2 is FQGNSA in the germline V gene. The CDR3 totals 14 residues.

This clonotype has ten or more counts. This chain uses TRBV20-1 with TRBJ2-5, with 8 bases aligning to TRBD2. This CDR3 region has 15 residues. Germline-derived CDR1 and CDR2 are DFQATT and SNEGSKA (reference sequence). J gave up 1 base and V 0 bases, and 4 bases lay outside the gene matches. As DNA, the CDR3 is TGCAGTGCTAGAGACCTAGCGGGTCGCCAAGAGACCCAGTACTTC. Protein product: CSARDLAGRQETQYF.

The chain carries TRBV21-1 and TRBJ2-7. TRBV21-1 is shown as a pseudogene. This CDR3 region has 18 residues. CDR3 bases: TGTGCCAGCAGCAAGATAATTTCAGCCAGGATCATCTCCTACGAGCAGTACTTC. Encoded protein: CASSKIISARIISYEQYF.

Of note for this clonotype: This may be a read error, as it is one base from a much larger clone. The V call is TRBV6-5, the J call TRBJ2-1; possible D gene TRBD1, 6 bases. Germline V gene data show CDR1 as MNHEY and CDR2 as SVGAGI. The CDR3 sequence is 14 residues long. Trimming left V 5 bases short and J 13 bases short, with 21 bases between. DNA for the CDR3: TGTGCCAGCAGTCTACCTGGGACAACAGAGACCCAGTTCTTC. The encoded protein is CASSLPGTTETQFF.

This clonotype occurred many times. V gene TRBV11-1 combines with J gene TRBJ2-3; D ambiguous. CDR3 length: 14 amino acids. Between the trimmed V and J ends, which lost 3 bases and 2 bases, there was a span of 9 bases. From germline, CDR1 is SGHAT and CDR2 FQDESV (reference sequence). In nucleotides, the CDR3 is TGTGCCAGCAGCTTGGCGAGCTACACAGATACGCAGTATTTT. Protein: CASSLASYTDTQYF.

The genes are TRBV27 and TRBJ2-2; 9 bases match TRBD1. Germline CDR1 is MNHEY and CDR2 is SMNVEV (reference sequence). The V segment lost 5 bases and the J segment 7 bases; nucleotides outside the gene matches: 5. CDR3 length equals 14 residues. The CDR3 region is CASSEGTGIGELFF. CDR3 sequence (DNA): TGTGCCAGCAGTGAAGGGACAGGGATCGGGGAGCTGTTTTTT.

The rearrangement uses TRBV20-1 and TRBJ2-4; TRBD2 agrees at 8 bases. Judging by the DNA end, TRBJ2-5 fits better; the J call may be wrong. The CDR3 length is 16 residues. CDR1 DFQATT and CDR2 SNEGSKA come from the germline V gene (reference sequence). DNA for the CDR3: TGCAGTGCTAGAGATAGAAGCGGGAGTTGGCAAGAGACCCAGTACTTC. Amino acid sequence: CSARDRSGSWQETQYF.

In the case of this clonotype: Because the CDR3 is missing its conserved closing phenylalanine or tryptophan, this is likely a read error. The limits of the CDR3 on the DNA are not certain, so only TCRdb's listed CDR3 is given. This CDR3 is CASSLGPGTGALNGYTFGS. V usage is TRBV7-6 and J usage is TRBJ2-5; the D call in the table, TRBD1, was not verified against the DNA. Germline CDR1 SGHVS, CDR2 FNYEAQ. A total of 19 residues make up the CDR3, ends included.

In this sample, this clonotype turned up many times. The rearrangement uses TRBV7-2 and TRBJ2-5, with 13 bases identical to TRBD2. The germline V gene encodes CDR1 SGHTA and CDR2 FQGNSA. J gave up 11 bases and V 1 base, and 7 bases lay outside the gene matches. This CDR3 region has 15 residues. CDR3 sequence (DNA): TGTGCCAGCAGCTTAGGAGGACTAGCGGGGGTTGAGCAGTACTTC. Translated, it gives CASSLGGLAGVEQYF.

The chain joins TRBV7-2 to TRBJ2-3; no clear D gene. The germline V and J ends were trimmed by 3 bases and 2 bases, with 9 bases remaining between them. Germline V gene data show CDR1 as SGHTA and CDR2 as FQGNSA. The CDR3 has 14 amino acids. The CDR3 DNA reads as TGTGCCAGCAGCTTGGGCTACGACACAGATACGCAGTATTTT. Translated: CASSLGYDTDTQYF.

This clonotype was counted ten times or more. The chain has TRBV24-1 and TRBJ2-6; 7 bases match TRBD1. The CDR3 consists of 16 residues. V was clipped by 3 bases and J by 2 bases; unmatched bases: 3. Germline V gene sequence: CDR1 KGHDR, CDR2 SFDVKD. Here the CDR3 reads CATSDADRAGANVLTF. The CDR3 DNA sequence: TGTGCCACCAGTGATGCAGACAGGGCTGGGGCCAACGTCCTGACTTTC.

Note on this clonotype: A read error is possible here, since a much larger clone lies one base away. The rearrangement joins TRBV12-3 or TRBV12-4 to TRBJ1-5; D not resolved. This CDR3 region has 11 residues. This chain's CDR3 is CTSSFSGPQHF. DNA for the CDR3: TGTACCAGCAGTTTCTCCGGGCCCCAGCATTTT.

J is TRBJ2-2 and V is TRBV28, with no clear D. Trimming shortened V by 6 bases and J by 0 bases, and 11 bases separated the two germline ends. The germline V gene encodes CDR1 MDHEN and CDR2 SYDVKM. The CDR3 is 15 residues long. The CDR3 is CASSPIRTNTGELFF. The CDR3 DNA reads as TGTGCCAGCAGCCCGATTCGGACGAACACCGGGGAGCTGTTTTTT.

The V call is TRBV7-9, the J call TRBJ1-5, with no clear D. The CDR3 spans 17 residues. Germline V CDR1 and CDR2: SEHNR, FQNEAQ (reference sequence). V dropped 7 bases and J dropped 1 base, with 20 bases sitting between them. CDR3: CASIIPRTLLSNQPQHF. The CDR3 region has the DNA TGTGCCAGCATCATCCCTCGTACCCTGCTGAGCAATCAGCCCCAGCATTTT.

A note on this clonotype: The junction differs from germline at one of its ends, possibly a read error. J is TRBJ1-2 and V is TRBV27; 9 nucleotides line up with TRBD1. The CDR3 is 15 amino acids. CDR1 is MNHEY and CDR2 is SMNVEV in the germline V gene (reference sequence). In DNA, the CDR3 is TGTGCCAGCAGTTCGGGGACAGGGATCGTCTATGACTACACCTTC. This gives the protein CASSSGTGIVYDYTF.

On this clonotype itself: Compared with germline, one end of the junction differs, possibly owing to a read error. The CDR3 DNA sequence: TGTGCCAGAAGTTTAGGCGCATTAATGAACACTGAAGCTTTCTTT. Its protein is CARSLGALMNTEAFF. The V call is TRBV27, the J call TRBJ1-1, with D uncertain. This CDR3 contains 15 residues. The germline V gene has CDR1 MNHEY and CDR2 SMNVEV (reference sequence).

The rearrangement links TRBV4-1 to TRBJ2-3; D not resolved. Trimming shortened V by 1 base and J by 8 bases, and 10 bases separated the two germline ends. CDR3 length: 13 residues. Per germline, CDR1 MGHRA and CDR2 YSYEKL. The CDR3 region is CASSQAGGATQYF. CDR3 DNA sequence: TGCGCCAGCAGCCAAGCGGGCGGAGCTACGCAGTATTTT.